This T cell receptor beta chain was retrieved from a study of blood T cell repertoires in COVID-19. Repertoires were generated with immunoSEQ multiplex PCR, while TCRdb's copy carries only in-frame clones and drops some. The data show 300,000 to 350,000 clones, 88% seen once. The sample holds one count of this clone. The CDR3 has 15 amino acids. V was trimmed by 0 bases and J by 4 bases, leaving 13 bases between them. Germline CDR1 reads SGHDT; CDR2 reads YYEEEE. The sample comprised peripheral blood. The V gene is TRBV5-6, the J gene TRBJ1-1; a weak D match, TRBD1 (6 bases). The clonotype was recovered from a woman aged 25-40 years with COVID-19, enrolled during active disease. For the CDR3, the DNA is TGTGCCAGCAGCTTGGAGGGGGTAAGGATCACTGAAGCTTTCTTT. This gives the protein CASSLEGVRITEAFF.